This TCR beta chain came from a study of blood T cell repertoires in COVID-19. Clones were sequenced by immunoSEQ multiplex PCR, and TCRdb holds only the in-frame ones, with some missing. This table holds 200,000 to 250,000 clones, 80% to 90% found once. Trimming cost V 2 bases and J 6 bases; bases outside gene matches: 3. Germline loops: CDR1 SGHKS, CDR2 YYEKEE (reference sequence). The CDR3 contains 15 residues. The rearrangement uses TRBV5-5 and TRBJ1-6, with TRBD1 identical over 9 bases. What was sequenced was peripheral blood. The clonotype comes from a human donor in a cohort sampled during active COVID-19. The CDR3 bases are TGTGCCAGCAGCTTACGGACAGGGGTTAATTCACCCCTCCACTTT. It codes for CASSLRTGVNSPLHF.